This T cell receptor beta chain was obtained from a study of neurological immune-mediated disorders. Study-wide findings and caveats: The multiple sclerosis repertoire cluster was not associated with any clinical or MRI feature, with the authors stating that larger cohorts are needed. The greatest TCR clonal expansion appeared in HTLV-1-associated myelopathy and the smallest, falling below healthy controls, in multiple sclerosis.

The cDNA was generated by 5'RACE with 10-nucleotide random UMIs. Each CDR3 protein is one row after TCRdb ran MiXCR on the 5' RACE reads. The top ten hold 3.1% of the sample, which has some 60,000 distinct CDR3 sequences, roughly 3.5% seen once. This clonotype was recorded many times. Its specificity is unknown. The CDR3 sequence is 16 residues long. Trimming removed 1 base at V and 5 bases at J, with 15 bases between. Germline V CDR1 and CDR2: MDHEN, SYDVKM. The clonotype was recovered from a woman in her thirties with multiple sclerosis. The sample was PBMCs. The chain links TRBV28 to TRBJ1-5, with a weak D call TRBD1 (6 bases). CDR3 nucleotides: TGTGCCAGCAGTTTATCCGGGACAAACTCGGATCAGCCCCAGCATTTT. Protein sequence: CASSLSGTNSDQPQHF.